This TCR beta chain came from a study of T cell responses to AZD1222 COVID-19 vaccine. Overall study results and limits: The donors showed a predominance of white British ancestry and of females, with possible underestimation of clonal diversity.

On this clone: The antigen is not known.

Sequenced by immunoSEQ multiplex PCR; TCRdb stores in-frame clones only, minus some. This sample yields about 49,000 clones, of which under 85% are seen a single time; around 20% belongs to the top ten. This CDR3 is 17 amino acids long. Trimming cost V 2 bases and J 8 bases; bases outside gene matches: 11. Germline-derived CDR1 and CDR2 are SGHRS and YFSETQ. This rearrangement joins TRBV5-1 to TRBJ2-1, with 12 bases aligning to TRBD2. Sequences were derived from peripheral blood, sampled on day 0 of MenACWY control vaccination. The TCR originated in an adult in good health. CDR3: CASSLWSSGRAGDEQFF. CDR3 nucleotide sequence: TGCGCCAGCAGCTTATGGTCTAGCGGGAGGGCCGGTGATGAGCAGTTCTTC.